The entry below describes one TCR beta chain. Its antigen has not been determined. No per-base quality is available; no much larger clone lies one base away. This specimen belongs to a study of T-cell reconstitution after alpha-beta-depleted transplantation in children (TCRdb year 2016). As for the study more broadly: Using TCR repertoire profiling, the study quantitatively followed how T-cell immune reconstitution unfolded in children after TCRalphabeta/CD19-depleted allogeneic hematopoietic cell transplantation. Broader findings and caveats from the paper: In some patients, the high TCRbeta diversity seen at day 60 was put down to recipient T cells and intrathymic progenitors that had survived conditioning. Apparently early alphabetaT-cell count recovery about two months after transplant reportedly relied on only several hundred rapidly expanded clones derived from non-depleted graft cells. The frequencies of hyperexpanded clones fell over the following months, and after one year, T-cell counts and TCRbeta diversity were mostly attributed to newly produced T cells.

The sample's treatment or condition label, in plain terms: allogeneic hematopoietic cell transplantation with graft depleted of TCRalphabeta T cells and CD19 B cells. Transplant recipients were children who received TCRalphabeta/CD19-depleted allogeneic hematopoietic cell grafts. Library method: PCR. The sequencer listed for this sample is Illumina HiSeq 2500. TCR library preparation used molecular barcoding, with unique molecular identifiers applied to normalize quantification of the TCRbeta repertoire. The public reads were quality trimmed at Q25 with fastp and then assembled into clones with MiXCR by TCRdb, keeping productive beta chains. A single entry per CDR3 protein holds the most common genes and DNA from its merged rows. Present in this sample are around 700,000 distinct CDR3 sequences, 13% of which were seen just once. The ten largest clones capture around 0.76% of the sample. Inclusive of the bounding cysteine and phenylalanine, the CDR3 is 16 residues long. Of the read, only the CDR3 DNA is kept; its 48 bases are in frame from base 1. The junction shows trimming of 1 base on V and 6 bases on J, and the gene matches do not reach 5 bases of it. According to the germline V gene, CDR1 reads SGHVS and CDR2 reads FNYEAQ.

Sequencing used PBMCs, obtained before TCRalphabeta/CD19-depleted stem cell transplant. The receptor chain draws on TRBV7-6 and TRBJ2-1; 11 of the junction bases match TRBD2. This receptor was obtained from a girl aged 2 to 10 with congenital amegakaryocytic thrombocytopenia, due to receive a stem cell transplant. The sequenced DNA: TGTGCCAGCAGCTTAGTCTCGACTAGCGGGGTCAATGAGCAGTTCTTC. This sequence encodes CASSLVSTSGVNEQFF.